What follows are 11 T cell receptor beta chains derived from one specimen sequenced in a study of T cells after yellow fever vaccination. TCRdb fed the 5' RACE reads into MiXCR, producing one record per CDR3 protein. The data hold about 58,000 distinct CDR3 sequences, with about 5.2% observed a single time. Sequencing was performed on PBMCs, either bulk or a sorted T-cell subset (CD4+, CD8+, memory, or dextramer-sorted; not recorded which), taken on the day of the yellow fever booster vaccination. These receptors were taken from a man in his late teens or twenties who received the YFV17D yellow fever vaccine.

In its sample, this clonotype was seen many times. The CDR3 loop reads CASSYKRGGLETQYF. DNA for the CDR3: TGTGCCAGCAGTTACAAGCGGGGGGGCCTGGAGACCCAGTACTTC. The chain joins TRBV6-6 to TRBJ2-5; 10 nucleotides agree with TRBD2. From germline, CDR1 is MNHNY and CDR2 SVGAGI (reference sequence). This CDR3 region has 15 residues. V lost 2 bases and J lost 5; bases outside the gene matches: 5.

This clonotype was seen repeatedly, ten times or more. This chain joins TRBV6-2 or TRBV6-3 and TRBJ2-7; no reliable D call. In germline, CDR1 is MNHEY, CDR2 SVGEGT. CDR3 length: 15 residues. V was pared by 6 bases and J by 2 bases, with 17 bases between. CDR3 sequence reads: CASSPSEGLPYEQYF. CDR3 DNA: TGTGCCAGCAGCCCATCGGAAGGGTTACCCTACGAGCAGTACTTC.

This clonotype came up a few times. The CDR3 coding sequence is TGTGCCAGCAGTTACGACAGGGCTTATCAGCCCCAGCATTTT. Translated: CASSYDRAYQPQHF. The chain carries TRBV6-5 and TRBJ1-5, with 7 bases lining up with TRBD1. CDR1 and CDR2 from the germline V gene are MNHEY and SVGAGI. V was clipped by 2 bases and J by 5 bases; unmatched bases: 3. This CDR3 is built from 14 residues.

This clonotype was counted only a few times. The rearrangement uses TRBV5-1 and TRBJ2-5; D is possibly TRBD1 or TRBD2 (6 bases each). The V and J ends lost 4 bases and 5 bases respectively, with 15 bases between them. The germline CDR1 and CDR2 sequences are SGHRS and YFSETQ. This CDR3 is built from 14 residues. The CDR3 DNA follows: TGCGCCAGCAGCCGCTGGGGGGCCGGTGAGACCCAGTACTTC. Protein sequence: CASSRWGAGETQYF. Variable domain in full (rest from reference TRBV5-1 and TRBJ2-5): KAGVTQTPRYLIKTRGQQVTLSCSPISGHRSVSWYQQTPGQGLQFLFEYFSETQRNKGNFPGRFSGRQFSNSRSEMNVSTLELGDSALYLCASSRWGAGETQYFGPGTRLLVL.

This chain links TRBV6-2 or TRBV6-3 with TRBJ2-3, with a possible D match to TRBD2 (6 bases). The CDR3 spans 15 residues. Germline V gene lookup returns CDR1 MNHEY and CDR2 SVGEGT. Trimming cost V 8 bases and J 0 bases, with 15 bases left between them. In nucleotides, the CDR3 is TGTGCCAGCCGCCGGGAGCTGACTAGCACAGATACGCAGTATTTT. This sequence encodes CASRRELTSTDTQYF.

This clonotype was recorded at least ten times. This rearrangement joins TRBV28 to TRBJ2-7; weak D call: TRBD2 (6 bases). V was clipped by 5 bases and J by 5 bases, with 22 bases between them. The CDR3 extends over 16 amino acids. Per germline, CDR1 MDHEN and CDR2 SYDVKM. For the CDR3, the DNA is TGTGCCAGCAGTCCCTCACTGGGACTTCCTAGGAACGAGCAGTACGTC. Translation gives CASSPSLGLPRNEQYV.

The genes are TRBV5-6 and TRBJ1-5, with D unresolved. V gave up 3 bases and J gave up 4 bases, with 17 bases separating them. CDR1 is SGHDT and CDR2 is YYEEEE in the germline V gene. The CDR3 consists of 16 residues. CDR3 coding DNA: TGTGCCAGCAGCTCCCGATTGGCTGTGTCAAATCAGCCCCAGCATTTT. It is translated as CASSSRLAVSNQPQHF.

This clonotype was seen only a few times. CDR3 protein: CASSYGGAGDTQYF. The CDR3 DNA follows: TGTGCCAGCAGTTACGGGGGGGCCGGTGATACGCAGTATTTT. V is TRBV6-6 and J is TRBJ2-3; a possible D gene is TRBD2 (7 bases). Germline V gene sequence: CDR1 MNHNY, CDR2 SVGAGI (reference sequence). The CDR3 runs to 14 residues. The V and J ends lost 2 bases and 6 bases respectively, with 12 bases between them.

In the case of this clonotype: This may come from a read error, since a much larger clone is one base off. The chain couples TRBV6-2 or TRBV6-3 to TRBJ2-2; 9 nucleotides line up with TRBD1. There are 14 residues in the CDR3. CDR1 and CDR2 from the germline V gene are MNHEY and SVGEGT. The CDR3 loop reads CATTQGATTGEVFF. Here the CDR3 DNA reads TGTGCCACCACACAGGGGGCGACCACCGGGGAGGTGTTTTTT.

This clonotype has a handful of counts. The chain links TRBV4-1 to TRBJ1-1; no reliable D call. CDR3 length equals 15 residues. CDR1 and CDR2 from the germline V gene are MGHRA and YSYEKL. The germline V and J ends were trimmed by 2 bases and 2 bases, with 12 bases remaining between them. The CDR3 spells CASSQNQGRNTEAFF. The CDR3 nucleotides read TGCGCCAGCAGCCAAAATCAAGGGAGAAACACTGAAGCTTTCTTT.

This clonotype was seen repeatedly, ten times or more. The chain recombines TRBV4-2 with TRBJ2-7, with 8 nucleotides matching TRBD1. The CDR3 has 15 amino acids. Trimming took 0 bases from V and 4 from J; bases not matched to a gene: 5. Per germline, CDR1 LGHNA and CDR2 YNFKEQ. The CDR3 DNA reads TGTGCCAGCAGCCAAGAGGGCAGGGGGCTGTACGAGCAGTACTTC. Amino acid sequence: CASSQEGRGLYEQYF.